The rows below give T cell receptor beta chains drawn from one sample of a study of T-cell reconstitution after alpha-beta-depleted transplantation in children. TCRdb re-derived calls from the PCR reads in MiXCR, one entry per CDR3 protein. Altogether about 340,000 distinct CDR3 sequences are present, about a sixth being singletons, with the ten largest covering roughly 40%. Specimen: PBMCs, mostly from graft donor cells, collected 360 days after TCRalphabeta/CD19-depleted stem cell transplant. These receptors originate from a male patient under 10 years old who had a stem cell transplant for acute lymphoblastic leukemia, so the T cells may come from the graft donor. CDR3s include the opening cysteine and the closing phenylalanine or tryptophan. D genes are given only for firm matches. Size is omitted from some rows. Given values are once, few, many or a class for expanded clones.

J: TRBJ1-6; size: -; D: TRBD1; length: 15; V: TRBV27; CDR3: CASSFSTQGDSPLHF; DNA: TGTGCCAGCAGTTTCTCCACACAGGGGGATTCACCCCTCCACTTT
J: TRBJ2-5; size: -; D: -; length: 12; V: TRBV7-9; CDR3: CASRRGRETQYF; DNA: TGTGCCAGCAGGAGGGGCCGGGAGACCCAGTACTTC
J: TRBJ2-3; size: -; D: -; length: 17; V: TRBV5-1; CDR3: CASSLEYRVPHTDTQYF; DNA: TGCGCCAGCAGCTTGGAGTATCGGGTTCCACACACAGATACGCAGTATTTT
J: TRBJ2-1; size: few; D: TRBD1; length: 16; V: TRBV14; CDR3: CASSHLTGTGRNEQFF; DNA: TGTGCCAGCAGCCATCTTACCGGGACAGGGCGCAATGAGCAGTTCTTC
J: TRBJ1-5; size: -; D: -; length: 17; V: TRBV5-1; CDR3: CASSFIRQAYSNQPQHF; DNA: TGCGCCAGCAGCTTTATTCGACAGGCCTATAGCAATCAGCCCCAGCATTTT
J: TRBJ2-1; size: few; D: TRBD1; length: 16; V: TRBV7-8; CDR3: CASSLGGTGYANEQFF; DNA: TGTGCCAGCAGCTTAGGTGGGACAGGGTACGCAAATGAGCAGTTCTTC
J: TRBJ2-3; size: few; D: -; length: 14; V: TRBV27; CDR3: CASSLSADTDTQYF; DNA: TGTGCCAGCAGTTTATCGGCAGACACAGATACGCAGTATTTT
J: TRBJ2-2; size: -; D: TRBD2; length: 16; V: TRBV28; CDR3: CASSGTSEFGTAELFF; DNA: TGTGCCAGCAGCGGGACTAGCGAATTTGGAACCGCGGAGCTGTTTTTT
J: TRBJ1-5; size: -; D: -; length: 13; V: TRBV12-3/TRBV12-4; CDR3: CASSSSTGPPQHF; DNA: TGTGCCAGCAGTTCTTCTACGGGGCCGCCCCAGCATTTT
J: TRBJ2-7; size: few; D: -; length: 11; V: TRBV10-3; CDR3: CAISESSLWGF; DNA: TGTGCCATCAGTGAGTCAAGTTTATGGGGCTTC
J: TRBJ2-4; size: -; D: -; length: 11; V: TRBV29-1; CDR3: CSVAGVDIQYF; DNA: TGCAGCGTTGCAGGGGTGGACATTCAGTACTTC
J: TRBJ2-7; size: -; D: -; length: 16; V: TRBV7-8; CDR3: CASSLLGGFGSYEQYF; DNA: TGTGCCAGCAGCTTACTAGGGGGGTTTGGGTCCTACGAGCAGTACTTC
J: TRBJ2-1; size: many; D: TRBD2; length: 16; V: TRBV7-9; CDR3: CASSSLVTSGRNEQFF; DNA: TGTGCCAGCAGCTCACTGGTGACTAGCGGGAGAAATGAGCAGTTCTTC
J: TRBJ2-7; size: -; D: TRBD1; length: 15; V: TRBV5-1; CDR3: CASSLALDRVYEQYF; DNA: TGCGCCAGCAGCTTGGCCCTGGACAGGGTTTATGAGCAGTACTTC
J: TRBJ2-5; size: -; D: TRBD2; length: 16; V: TRBV24-1; CDR3: CATSDFSGLAGETQYF; DNA: TGTGCCACCAGTGATTTTTCGGGACTAGCGGGAGAGACCCAGTACTTC
J: TRBJ2-1; size: -; D: -; length: 13; V: TRBV7-6; CDR3: CASSLEISNEQFF; DNA: TGTGCCAGCAGCTTAGAAATTTCGAATGAGCAGTTCTTC
J: TRBJ1-4; size: -; D: TRBD1; length: 17; V: TRBV4-1; CDR3: CASSQDPGRGQGAWVFF; DNA: TGCGCCAGCAGCCAAGATCCAGGCCGGGGACAGGGGGCTTGGGTGTTTTTT
J: TRBJ2-1; size: -; D: TRBD2; length: 17; V: TRBV2; CDR3: CASSWPSGSPTGDEQFF; DNA: TGTGCCAGCAGCTGGCCTAGCGGGAGCCCCACAGGGGATGAGCAGTTCTTC
J: TRBJ2-5; size: few; D: TRBD1; length: 13; V: TRBV29-1; CDR3: CSVDRGQGQTQYF; DNA: TGCAGCGTTGACCGGGGACAGGGGCAGACCCAGTACTTC
J: TRBJ2-1; size: -; D: TRBD2; length: 15; V: TRBV7-6; CDR3: CASSLARTSGRDRFF; DNA: TGTGCCAGCAGCTTAGCCCGAACTAGCGGGAGGGACCGGTTCTTC
J: TRBJ2-7; size: many; D: TRBD1; length: 14; V: TRBV28; CDR3: CALGAGGPVYEQYF; DNA: TGTGCCTTGGGCGCAGGGGGTCCGGTCTACGAGCAGTACTTC
J: TRBJ2-7; size: many; D: TRBD1; length: 17; V: TRBV18; CDR3: CASSPRGQGLDPYEQYF; DNA: TGTGCCAGCTCACCTAGGGGACAGGGACTTGACCCCTACGAGCAGTACTTC
J: TRBJ2-2; size: -; D: TRBD2; length: 16; V: TRBV6-1; CDR3: CASSPRLAGDPGELFF; DNA: TGTGCCAGCAGTCCACGACTAGCGGGAGACCCCGGGGAGCTGTTTTTT
J: TRBJ1-1; size: few; D: TRBD1; length: 18; V: TRBV5-1; CDR3: CASSLVLGTGTMNTEAFF; DNA: TGCGCCAGCAGCTTGGTTCTAGGGACAGGGACCATGAACACTGAAGCTTTCTTT
J: TRBJ2-3; size: -; D: -; length: 17; V: TRBV4-2; CDR3: CASSQAGGPTHTDTQYF; DNA: TGTGCCAGCAGCCAAGCCGGTGGTCCCACACACACAGATACGCAGTATTTT
J: TRBJ2-1; size: -; D: -; length: 17; V: TRBV9; CDR3: CASSAYPTTSSYNEQFF; DNA: TGTGCCAGCAGCGCCTACCCGACTACCAGCTCCTACAATGAGCAGTTCTTC
J: TRBJ2-2; size: few; D: -; length: 13; V: TRBV10-3; CDR3: CAIRDSSSGELFF; DNA: TGTGCCATCAGGGACAGCTCCTCCGGGGAGCTGTTTTTT
J: TRBJ2-5; size: many; D: -; length: 15; V: TRBV3-1; CDR3: CASSHLGSPQETQYF; DNA: TGTGCCAGCAGCCATCTGGGGTCCCCCCAAGAGACCCAGTACTTC
J: TRBJ2-5; size: many; D: -; length: 13; V: TRBV12-3/TRBV12-4; CDR3: CASSFNQRETQYF; DNA: TGTGCCAGCAGTTTTAACCAGCGAGAGACCCAGTACTTC
J: TRBJ1-2; size: -; D: -; length: 13; V: TRBV12-3/TRBV12-4; CDR3: CASSLGPSPRYTF; DNA: TGTGCCAGCAGTTTAGGACCGTCCCCGCGCTACACCTTC
J: TRBJ1-1; size: few; D: -; length: 13; V: TRBV6-1; CDR3: CASTLGPNTEAFF; DNA: TGTGCCAGCACCCTAGGACCTAACACTGAAGCTTTCTTT
J: TRBJ2-7; size: few; D: -; length: 15; V: TRBV7-9; CDR3: CASSLEGGRGYEQYF; DNA: TGTGCCAGCAGCTTAGAAGGGGGACGGGGCTACGAGCAGTACTTC
J: TRBJ1-1; size: -; D: TRBD1; length: 13; V: TRBV5-1; CDR3: CASSQTGGLEAFF; DNA: TGCGCCAGCAGCCAGACAGGGGGCCTTGAAGCTTTCTTT
J: TRBJ2-7; size: -; D: TRBD1; length: 14; V: TRBV28; CDR3: CASGRQGLFYEQYF; DNA: TGTGCCAGCGGTAGACAGGGGTTATTCTACGAGCAGTACTTC
J: TRBJ2-5; size: few; D: -; length: 15; V: TRBV6-5; CDR3: CASSYRIGGEETQYF; DNA: TGTGCCAGCAGTTACCGTATAGGGGGGGAGGAGACCCAGTACTTC
J: TRBJ2-1; size: -; D: -; length: 15; V: TRBV7-6; CDR3: CASSLGAGVGWEQFF; DNA: TGTGCTAGCAGCCTGGGGGCAGGGGTCGGTTGGGAGCAGTTCTTC
J: TRBJ1-2; size: few; D: -; length: 17; V: TRBV6-5; CDR3: CASSYSAGALPFYGYTF; DNA: TGTGCCAGCAGTTACTCGGCAGGAGCCCTGCCCTTCTATGGCTACACCTTC
J: TRBJ1-2; size: few; D: -; length: 13; V: TRBV4-3; CDR3: CASRGGYNYGYTF; DNA: TGCGCCAGCAGGGGAGGTTATAACTATGGCTACACCTTC
J: TRBJ2-1; size: -; D: -; length: 13; V: TRBV7-2; CDR3: CASSLWWLNEQFF; DNA: TGTGCCAGCAGCTTATGGTGGCTAAATGAGCAGTTCTTC
J: TRBJ1-2; size: few; D: -; length: 14; V: TRBV7-9; CDR3: CASSSGSLADGYTF; DNA: TGTGCCAGCAGCTCCGGGTCACTCGCGGATGGCTACACCTTC
J: TRBJ2-7; size: many; D: TRBD1; length: 14; V: TRBV4-1; CDR3: CASSQVGDRGEQYF; DNA: TGCGCCAGCAGCCAAGTAGGGGACAGGGGGGAGCAGTACTTC
J: TRBJ2-5; size: many; D: -; length: 15; V: TRBV28; CDR3: CASSLIPRTPGTQYF; DNA: TGTGCCAGCAGTTTAATCCCCAGGACCCCCGGGACCCAGTACTTC
J: TRBJ2-3; size: -; D: TRBD2; length: 21; V: TRBV25-1; CDR3: CASSGTPGLAGGPHSTDTQYF; DNA: TGTGCCAGCAGTGGCACACCAGGACTAGCGGGAGGGCCGCATAGCACAGATACGCAGTATTTT
J: TRBJ1-1; size: few; D: -; length: 14; V: TRBV29-1; CDR3: CSVESLRGDTEAFF; DNA: TGCAGCGTTGAATCTTTGCGGGGGGACACTGAAGCTTTCTTT
J: TRBJ2-1; size: few; D: TRBD2; length: 17; V: TRBV12-3/TRBV12-4; CDR3: CASSWGEGLAGVYEQFF; DNA: TGTGCCAGCAGCTGGGGGGAGGGACTAGCGGGGGTATATGAGCAGTTCTTC
J: TRBJ2-2; size: -; D: TRBD2; length: 19; V: TRBV5-4; CDR3: CASSLGSGSGGANTGELFF; DNA: TGTGCCAGCAGCTTGGGTAGCGGGAGTGGGGGAGCGAACACCGGGGAGCTGTTTTTT
J: TRBJ1-4; size: -; D: TRBD1; length: 16; V: TRBV4-1; CDR3: CASSPLWDRSYEKLFF; DNA: TGCGCCAGCAGCCCACTTTGGGACAGGAGTTACGAAAAACTGTTTTTT
J: TRBJ1-2; size: few; D: -; length: 12; V: TRBV12-3/TRBV12-4; CDR3: CASLDIPGGYTF; DNA: TGTGCCAGCTTAGACATACCCGGTGGCTACACCTTC
J: TRBJ2-2; size: -; D: TRBD2; length: 18; V: TRBV6-2/TRBV6-3; CDR3: CASSYLTLLAGNTGELFF; DNA: TGTGCCAGCAGTTACCTTACCCTACTAGCGGGGAACACCGGGGAGCTGTTTTTT
J: TRBJ1-5; size: -; D: TRBD1; length: 15; V: TRBV18; CDR3: CASSPGTGGTQPQHF; DNA: TGTGCCAGCTCACCCGGGACAGGGGGAACTCAGCCCCAGCATTTT
J: TRBJ2-3; size: many; D: -; length: 15; V: TRBV9; CDR3: CASSVGLPDTDTQYF; DNA: TGTGCCAGCAGCGTGGGCCTACCAGACACAGATACGCAGTATTTT
J: TRBJ2-1; size: -; D: TRBD2; length: 22; V: TRBV12-5; CDR3: CASGLVLSDVVVAGVRYNEQFF; DNA: TGTGCTAGTGGTTTGGTACTATCGGATGTAGTGGTAGCGGGAGTTAGATACAATGAGCAGTTCTTC
J: TRBJ2-4; size: -; D: TRBD2; length: 14; V: TRBV20-1; CDR3: CSARDMGGVNIQYF; DNA: TGCAGTGCTAGAGATATGGGGGGGGTAAACATTCAGTACTTC